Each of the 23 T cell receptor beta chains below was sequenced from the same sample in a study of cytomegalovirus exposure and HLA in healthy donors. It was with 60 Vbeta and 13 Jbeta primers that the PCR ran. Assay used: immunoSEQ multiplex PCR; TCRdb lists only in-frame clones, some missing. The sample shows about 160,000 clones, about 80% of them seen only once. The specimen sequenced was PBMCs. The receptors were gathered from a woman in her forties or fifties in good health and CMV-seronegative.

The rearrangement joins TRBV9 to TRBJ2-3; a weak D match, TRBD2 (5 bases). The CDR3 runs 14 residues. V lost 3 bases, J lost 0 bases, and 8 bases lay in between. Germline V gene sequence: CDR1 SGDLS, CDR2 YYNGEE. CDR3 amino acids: CASSEGGSTDTQYF. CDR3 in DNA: TGTGCCAGCAGCGAAGGCGGGAGCACAGATACGCAGTATTTT.

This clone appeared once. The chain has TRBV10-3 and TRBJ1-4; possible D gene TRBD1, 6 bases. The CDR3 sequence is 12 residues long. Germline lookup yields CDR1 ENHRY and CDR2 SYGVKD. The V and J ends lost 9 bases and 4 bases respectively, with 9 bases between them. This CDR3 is CAIRQDNEKLFF. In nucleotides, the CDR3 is TGTGCCATACGACAGGATAATGAAAAACTGTTTTTT.

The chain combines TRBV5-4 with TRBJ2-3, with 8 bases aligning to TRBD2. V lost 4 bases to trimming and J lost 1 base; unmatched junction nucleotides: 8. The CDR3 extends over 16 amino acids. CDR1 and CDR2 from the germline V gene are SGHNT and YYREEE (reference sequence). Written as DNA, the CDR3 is TGTGCCAGCAGCCCGGGCGGGGGGCAGGGCACAGATACGCAGTATTTT. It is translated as CASSPGGGQGTDTQYF.

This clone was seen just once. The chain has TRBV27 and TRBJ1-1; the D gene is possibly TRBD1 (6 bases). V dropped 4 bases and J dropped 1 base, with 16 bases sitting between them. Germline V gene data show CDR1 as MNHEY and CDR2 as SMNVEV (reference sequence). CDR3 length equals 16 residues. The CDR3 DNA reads TGTGCCAGCAGTTCGTATAACCAGGGGACGAACACTGAAGCTTTCTTT. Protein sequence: CASSSYNQGTNTEAFF.

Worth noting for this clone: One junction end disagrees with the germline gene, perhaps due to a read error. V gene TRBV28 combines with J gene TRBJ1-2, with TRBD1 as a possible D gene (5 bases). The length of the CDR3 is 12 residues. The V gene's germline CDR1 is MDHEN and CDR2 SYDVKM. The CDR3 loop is CASSRQPLGLSF. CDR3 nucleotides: TGTGCCAGCAGTAGACAGCCTTTAGGGCTTTCCTTC.

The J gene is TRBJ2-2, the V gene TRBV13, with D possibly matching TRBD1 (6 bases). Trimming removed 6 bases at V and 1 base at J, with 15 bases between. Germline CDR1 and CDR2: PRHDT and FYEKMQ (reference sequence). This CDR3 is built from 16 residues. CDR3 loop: CASSAGAVRNTGELFF. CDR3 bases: TGTGCCAGCAGTGCAGGGGCCGTGAGGAACACCGGGGAGCTGTTTTTT.

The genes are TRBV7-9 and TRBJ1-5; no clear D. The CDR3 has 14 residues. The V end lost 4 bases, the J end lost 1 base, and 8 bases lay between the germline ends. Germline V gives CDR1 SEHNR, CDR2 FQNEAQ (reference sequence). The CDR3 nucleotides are TGTGCCAGCAGCTCCGACACCAGCAATCAGCCCCAGCATTTT. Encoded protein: CASSSDTSNQPQHF.

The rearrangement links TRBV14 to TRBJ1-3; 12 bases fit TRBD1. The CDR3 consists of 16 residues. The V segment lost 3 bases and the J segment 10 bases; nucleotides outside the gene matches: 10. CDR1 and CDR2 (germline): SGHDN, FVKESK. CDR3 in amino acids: CASSHTSGTGGKTIYF. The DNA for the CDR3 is TGTGCCAGCAGCCATACCTCCGGGACAGGGGGCAAGACCATATATTTT.

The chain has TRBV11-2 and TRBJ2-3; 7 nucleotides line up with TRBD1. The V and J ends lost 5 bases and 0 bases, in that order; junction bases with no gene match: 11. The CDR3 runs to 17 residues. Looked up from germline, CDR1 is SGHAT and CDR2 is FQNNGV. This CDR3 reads CASSGAGGALSTDTQYF. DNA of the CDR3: TGTGCCAGCAGCGGGGCAGGGGGAGCGCTCAGCACAGATACGCAGTATTTT.

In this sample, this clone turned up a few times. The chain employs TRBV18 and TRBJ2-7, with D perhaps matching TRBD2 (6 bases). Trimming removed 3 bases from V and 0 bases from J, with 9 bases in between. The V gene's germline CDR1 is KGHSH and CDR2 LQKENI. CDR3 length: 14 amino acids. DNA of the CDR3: TGTGCCAGCTCACCGGGACTCACCTCCTACGAGCAGTACTTC. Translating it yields CASSPGLTSYEQYF.

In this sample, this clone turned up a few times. The CDR3 reads CASSYTGNTEAFF. The CDR3 DNA follows: TGTGCCAGCAGCTACACGGGGAACACTGAAGCTTTCTTT. This sequence joins TRBV28 and TRBJ1-1; D gene ambiguous. This CDR3 has 13 residues. Germline V gene data show CDR1 as MDHEN and CDR2 as SYDVKM. V was shortened by 6 bases and J by 1 base, with 9 bases between the two germline ends.

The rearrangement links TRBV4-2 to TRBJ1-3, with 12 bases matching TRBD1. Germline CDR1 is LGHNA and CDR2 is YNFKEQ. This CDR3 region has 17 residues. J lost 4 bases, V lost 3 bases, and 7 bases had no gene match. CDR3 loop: CASSQRGDRGRGNTIYF. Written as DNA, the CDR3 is TGTGCCAGCAGCCAGAGGGGGGACAGGGGGCGAGGAAACACCATATATTTT.

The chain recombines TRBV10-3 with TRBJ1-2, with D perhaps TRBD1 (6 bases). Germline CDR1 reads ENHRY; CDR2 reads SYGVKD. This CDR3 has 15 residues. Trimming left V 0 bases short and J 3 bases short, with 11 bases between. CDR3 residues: CAISESLGAYYGYTF. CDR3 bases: TGTGCCATCAGTGAGTCGTTGGGGGCATACTATGGCTACACCTTC.

CDR3 in DNA: TGTGCCAGCAGCCGCCCCGGGCAGGGGTTTAACTATGGCTACACCTTC. This encodes CASSRPGQGFNYGYTF. This chain links TRBV7-9 with TRBJ1-2; tentatively, D is TRBD1 (6 bases). There are 16 residues in the CDR3. Deletions cut 5 bases from V and 1 base from J, with 17 bases between. Per germline, CDR1 SEHNR and CDR2 FQNEAQ (reference sequence).

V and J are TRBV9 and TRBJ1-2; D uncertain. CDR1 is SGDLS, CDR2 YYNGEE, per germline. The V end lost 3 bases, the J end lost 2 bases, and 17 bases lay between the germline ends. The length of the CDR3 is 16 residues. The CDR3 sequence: CASSGSTGRGNYGYTF. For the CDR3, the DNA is TGTGCCAGCAGCGGGTCGACGGGCCGCGGGAACTATGGCTACACCTTC. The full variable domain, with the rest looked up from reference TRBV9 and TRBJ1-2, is DSGVTQTPKHLITATGQRVTLRCSPRSGDLSVYWYQQSLDQGLQFLIQYYNGEERAKGNILERFSAQQFPDLHSELNLSSLELGDSALYFCASSGSTGRGNYGYTFGSGTRLTVV.

The CDR3 coding sequence is TGTGCCAGTAGTGCCAGACAGCCTAATGAAAAACTGTTTTTT. Translated, it gives CASSARQPNEKLFF. The chain employs TRBV19 and TRBJ1-4, with D perhaps matching TRBD1 (5 bases). V was pared by 5 bases and J by 3 bases, with 10 bases between. Germline values: CDR1 LNHDA, CDR2 SQIVND (reference sequence). The CDR3 runs 14 residues.

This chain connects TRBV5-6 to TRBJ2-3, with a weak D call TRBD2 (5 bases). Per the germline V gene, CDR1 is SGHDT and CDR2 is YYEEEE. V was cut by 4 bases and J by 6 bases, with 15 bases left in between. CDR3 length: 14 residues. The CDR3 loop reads CASSQAGDLDTQYF. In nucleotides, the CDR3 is TGTGCCAGCAGCCAGGCGGGTGATTTGGATACGCAGTATTTT.

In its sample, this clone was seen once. CDR3 DNA sequence: TGTGCCAGCAGCTTAGCGCTCGGCGGGAGGAACTCCTACGAGCAGTACTTC. This encodes CASSLALGGRNSYEQYF. J is TRBJ2-7 and V is TRBV7-9, with TRBD2 matching 8 bases. The CDR3 has 17 amino acids. With V trimmed by 0 bases and J by 0 bases, 7 bases remained unmatched. Germline CDR1 and CDR2: SEHNR and FQNEAQ (reference sequence).

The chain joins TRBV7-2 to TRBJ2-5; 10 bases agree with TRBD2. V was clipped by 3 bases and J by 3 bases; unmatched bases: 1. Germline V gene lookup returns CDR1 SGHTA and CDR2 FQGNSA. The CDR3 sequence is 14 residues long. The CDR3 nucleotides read TGTGCCAGCAGCTTTCTAGCGGGAGAAGAGACCCAGTACTTC. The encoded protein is CASSFLAGEETQYF.

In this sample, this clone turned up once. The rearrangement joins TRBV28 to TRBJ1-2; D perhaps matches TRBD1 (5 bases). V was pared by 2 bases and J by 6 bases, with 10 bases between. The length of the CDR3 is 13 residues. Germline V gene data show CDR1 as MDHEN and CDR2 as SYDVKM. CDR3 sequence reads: CASSLQGLDGYTF. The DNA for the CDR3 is TGTGCCAGCAGTTTACAGGGCTTGGATGGCTACACCTTC.

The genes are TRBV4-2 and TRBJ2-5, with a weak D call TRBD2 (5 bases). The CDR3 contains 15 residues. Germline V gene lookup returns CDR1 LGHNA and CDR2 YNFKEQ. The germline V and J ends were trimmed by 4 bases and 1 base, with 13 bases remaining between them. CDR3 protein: CASSRKEGTQETQYF. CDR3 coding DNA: TGTGCCAGCAGCCGGAAAGAGGGTACCCAAGAGACCCAGTACTTC.

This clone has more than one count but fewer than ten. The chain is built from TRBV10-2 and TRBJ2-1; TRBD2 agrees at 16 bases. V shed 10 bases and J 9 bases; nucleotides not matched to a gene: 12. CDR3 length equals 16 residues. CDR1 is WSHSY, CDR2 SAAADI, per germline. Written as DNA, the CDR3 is TGCGCCACCTCGGGACTAGCGGGGGGGCTGAAAAGTGAGCAGTTCTTC. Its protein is CATSGLAGGLKSEQFF.

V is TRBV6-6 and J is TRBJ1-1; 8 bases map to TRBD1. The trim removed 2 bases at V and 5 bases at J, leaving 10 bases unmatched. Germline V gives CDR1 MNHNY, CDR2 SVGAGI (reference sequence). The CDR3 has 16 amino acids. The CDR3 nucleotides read TGTGCCAGCAGTTACGCCCAGGGGGCAGGGGGGACTGAAGCTTTCTTT. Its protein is CASSYAQGAGGTEAFF.